This entry lists 2 T cell receptor beta chains sequenced from one sample in a study of identifying expanded T cells in peripheral blood. Measured with immunoSEQ multiplex PCR; TCRdb has only the in-frame clones, and not every one. The data contain about 86,000 clones, roughly 88% of them singletons. The sequenced material came from blood. The source of these receptors is a person aged 18 to 75 in good health.

The gene calls are TRBV11-2 and TRBJ2-7; D is perhaps TRBD1 or TRBD2 (5 bases each). Germline V gene lookup returns CDR1 SGHAT and CDR2 FQNNGV. Trimming took off 5 bases at V and 6 bases at J, with 23 bases between the two ends. The CDR3 is 16 amino acids. The CDR3 reads CASSLRPGTAGGEQYF. CDR3 in DNA: TGTGCCAGCAGCCTCCGCCCCGGGACCGCCGGAGGCGAGCAGTACTTC.

V gene TRBV29-1 combines with J gene TRBJ2-7; D gene unclear. V was clipped by 7 bases and J by 0 bases, with 10 bases between them. Germline lookup yields CDR1 SQVTM and CDR2 ANQGSEA. This CDR3 comprises 12 residues. This chain's CDR3 is CSAWISSYEQYF. The DNA of the CDR3 is TGCAGCGCCTGGATCAGCTCCTACGAGCAGTACTTC.